This T cell receptor beta chain is from a study of cytomegalovirus exposure and HLA in healthy donors. Study-wide results and limits: Analyses of presence and absence presupposed an approximately uniform sequencing depth across donors. An analysis was carried out at a later point. It showed that HLA-associated TCR beta chains were more clonally expanded than equally common non-associated chains. Researchers reported in a later analysis that a missense DCLRE1C variant was tied to TCR beta V- and J-gene trimming.

The primer mix had 60 Vbeta and 13 Jbeta primers. TCRdb's copy holds only in-frame clones and misses some; the assay was immunoSEQ multiplex PCR. Of 150,000 to 200,000 clones listed, around 84% are singletons. Germline V lookup: CDR1 MDHEN, CDR2 SYDVKM. The V gene lost 6 bases and the J gene lost 6 bases, with 12 bases spanning the gap. This CDR3 is built from 12 residues. Note on this clone: As yet, its antigen is unknown.

Sampled while nominally healthy, donors likely had unrecorded immune exposures. This chain connects TRBV28 to TRBJ2-7, with a weak D call TRBD2 (5 bases). The sequence was collected from a male donor in good health and CMV-seropositive. Specimen: PBMCs. In DNA form, the CDR3 reads TGTGCCAGCAGCCCCCCTGAGGGCGAGCAGTACTTC. Protein sequence: CASSPPEGEQYF.